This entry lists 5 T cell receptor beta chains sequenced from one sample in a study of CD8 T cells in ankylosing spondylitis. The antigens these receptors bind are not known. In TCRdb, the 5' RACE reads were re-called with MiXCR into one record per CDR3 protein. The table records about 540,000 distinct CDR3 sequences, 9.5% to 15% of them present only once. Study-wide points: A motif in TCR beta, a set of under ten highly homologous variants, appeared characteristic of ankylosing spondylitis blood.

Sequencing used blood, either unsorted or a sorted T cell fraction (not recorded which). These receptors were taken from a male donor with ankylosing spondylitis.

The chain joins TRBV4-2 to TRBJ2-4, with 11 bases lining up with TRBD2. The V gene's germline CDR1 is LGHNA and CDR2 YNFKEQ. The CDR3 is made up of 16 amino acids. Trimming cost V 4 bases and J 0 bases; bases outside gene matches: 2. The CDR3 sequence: CASSRGLAEAKNIQYF. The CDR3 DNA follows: TGTGCCAGCAGCCGGGGACTAGCGGAAGCCAAAAACATTCAGTACTTC.

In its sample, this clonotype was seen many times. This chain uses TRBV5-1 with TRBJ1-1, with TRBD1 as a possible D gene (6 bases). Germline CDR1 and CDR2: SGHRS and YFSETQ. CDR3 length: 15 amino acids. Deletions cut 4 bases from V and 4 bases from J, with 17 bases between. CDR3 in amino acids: CASSLNQGRVTEAFF. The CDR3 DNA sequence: TGCGCCAGCAGCCTGAACCAGGGGCGAGTCACTGAAGCTTTCTTT.

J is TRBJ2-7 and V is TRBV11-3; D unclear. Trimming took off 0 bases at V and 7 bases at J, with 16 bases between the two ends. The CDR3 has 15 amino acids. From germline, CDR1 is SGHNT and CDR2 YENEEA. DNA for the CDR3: TGTGCCAGCAGCTTAGATCCAAGCAGGTCGTATGAGCAGTACGTC. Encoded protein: CASSLDPSRSYEQYV.

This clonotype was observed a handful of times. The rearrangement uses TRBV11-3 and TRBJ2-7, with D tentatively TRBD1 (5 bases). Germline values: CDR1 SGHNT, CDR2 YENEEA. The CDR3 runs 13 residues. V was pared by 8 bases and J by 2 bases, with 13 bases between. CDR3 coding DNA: TGTGCCAGCGCTCAGGGTAGGCCCTACGAGCAGTACGTC. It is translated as CASAQGRPYEQYV.

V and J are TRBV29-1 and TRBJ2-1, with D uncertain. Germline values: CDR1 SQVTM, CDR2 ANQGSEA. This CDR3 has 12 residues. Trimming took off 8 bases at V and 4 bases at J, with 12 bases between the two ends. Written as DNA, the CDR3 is TGCAGCTTCAAACCAGGATACAATGAGCAGTTCTTC. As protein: CSFKPGYNEQFF.